This T cell receptor beta chain was documented in a study of blood T cells in healthy people across ages. For every donor, a draw yielded about 9.7 milliliters of peripheral blood. A sample-barcoded 5' primer and a J-beta primer mix were used in a second PCR of roughly 7 to 11 cycles. Each CDR3 protein gets one entry after TCRdb re-called the 5' RACE reads with MiXCR. The sample includes approximately 830,000 distinct CDR3 sequences, approximately 67% of them seen just once. The CDR3 has 16 amino acids. V shed 6 bases and J 1 base; nucleotides not matched to a gene: 9. The germline V gene encodes CDR1 SGHVS and CDR2 FQNEAQ.

Source material: blood. The source of this sequence is a man aged 30-40 years in good health. This rearrangement joins TRBV7-8 to TRBJ2-1; TRBD2 agrees at 7 bases. CDR3 residues: CASREFSGQSYNEQFF. The CDR3 DNA reads as TGTGCCAGCAGGGAATTTAGCGGGCAATCCTACAATGAGCAGTTCTTC.